One and the same sample provided the 16 T cell receptor beta chains below, sequenced in a study of T cell responses to AZD1222 COVID-19 vaccine. Assay used: immunoSEQ multiplex PCR; TCRdb lists only in-frame clones, some missing. The sample holds approximately 130,000 clones, approximately 83% seen once. Sequencing was performed on peripheral blood, taken on day 0 of AZD1222 vaccination. Receptor source: an adult in good health.

This clone was detected only a few times. The chain has TRBV12-3 or TRBV12-4 and TRBJ1-2; no clear D gene. Trimming cost V 5 bases and J 4 bases, with 11 bases left between them. This CDR3 region has 13 residues. The CDR3 nucleotides are TGTGCCAGCAGTCAACAGACCCGCTATGGCTACACCTTC. Translating it yields CASSQQTRYGYTF.

The genes are TRBV5-6 and TRBJ2-7; D call uncertain. The CDR3 consists of 13 residues. The V gene's germline CDR1 is SGHDT and CDR2 YYEEEE. Trimming removed 3 bases from V and 1 base from J, with 8 bases in between. The CDR3 sequence is CASSSAVSYEQYF. The CDR3, as DNA: TGTGCCAGCAGCTCAGCAGTATCCTACGAGCAGTACTTC.

The rearrangement uses TRBV30 and TRBJ2-7; D may match TRBD1 or TRBD2 (5 bases each). Deletions cut 3 bases from V and 1 base from J, with 13 bases between. The CDR3 contains 14 residues. From germline, CDR1 is GTSNPN and CDR2 SVGIG (reference sequence). Here the CDR3 DNA reads TGTGCCTGGAGATGGGGGATCGGTTCCTACGAGCAGTACTTC. Protein product: CAWRWGIGSYEQYF.

In this sample, this clone turned up a few times. V gene TRBV2 combines with J gene TRBJ2-2; no firm D call. CDR1 is SNHLY and CDR2 is FYNNEI in the germline V gene. Trimming removed 6 bases from V and 0 bases from J, with 8 bases in between. The CDR3 consists of 14 residues. CDR3 in DNA: TGTGCCAGCAGGGAGACATCGAACACCGGGGAGCTGTTTTTT. It encodes CASRETSNTGELFF. The full variable domain, with the rest looked up from reference TRBV2 and TRBJ2-2, is EPEVTQTPSHQVTQMGQEVILRCVPISNHLYFYWYRQILGQKVEFLVSFYNNEISEKSEIFDDQFSVERPDGSNFTLKIRSTKLEDSAMYFCASRETSNTGELFFGEGSRLTVL.

The chain joins TRBV9 to TRBJ2-7, with D perhaps matching TRBD2 (5 bases). Deletions cut 0 bases from V and 3 bases from J, with 10 bases between. The CDR3 spans 14 residues. Germline CDR1 and CDR2: SGDLS and YYNGEE. The DNA for the CDR3 is TGTGCCAGCAGCGTAGGACTACCTGGCTACGAGCAGTACTTC. It codes for CASSVGLPGYEQYF. The entire variable domain, with the rest obtained from reference TRBV9 and TRBJ2-7, is as follows: DSGVTQTPKHLITATGQRVTLRCSPRSGDLSVYWYQQSLDQGLQFLIQYYNGEERAKGNILERFSAQQFPDLHSELNLSSLELGDSALYFCASSVGLPGYEQYFGPGTRLTVT.

This clone was found once. The V gene is TRBV6-4, the J gene TRBJ2-1; D may match TRBD1 or TRBD2 (5 bases each). There are 14 residues in the CDR3. The V end lost 4 bases, the J end lost 6 bases, and 13 bases lay between the germline ends. Germline CDR1 reads MRHNA; CDR2 reads SNTAGT. DNA of the CDR3: TGTGCCAGCAGTGGGGACCCGGGGAGCAATGAGCAGTTCTTC. This gives the protein CASSGDPGSNEQFF.

The CDR3 loop is CASCRDTNQPQHF. CDR3 coding DNA: TGTGCCAGCTGTCGGGACACCAATCAGCCCCAGCATTTT. The genes are TRBV2 and TRBJ1-5; a weak D match, TRBD1 (6 bases). This CDR3 spans 13 amino acids. Germline V gene data show CDR1 as SNHLY and CDR2 as FYNNEI. Trimming cost V 8 bases and J 3 bases, with 11 bases left between them.

The chain combines TRBV9 with TRBJ1-1, with TRBD1 as a possible D gene (5 bases). The germline gives CDR1 SGDLS, CDR2 YYNGEE. The V end was cut by 0 bases, the J end by 9 bases, with 18 bases between. The CDR3 length is 15 residues. CDR3 sequence reads: CASSVDSSRGGKAFF. CDR3 in DNA: TGTGCCAGCAGCGTAGACAGTTCCCGCGGGGGGAAAGCTTTCTTT.

The rearrangement joins TRBV27 to TRBJ2-1; TRBD2 agrees at 10 bases. This CDR3 contains 16 residues. Looked up from germline, CDR1 is MNHEY and CDR2 is SMNVEV (reference sequence). J was trimmed by 7 bases and V by 5 bases; bases with no gene match: 11. This CDR3 reads CASSGLAGVEGNEQFF. The CDR3 nucleotides are TGTGCCAGCAGTGGGCTAGCGGGGGTTGAGGGGAATGAGCAGTTCTTC.

This rearrangement joins TRBV7-2 to TRBJ2-2, with 8 bases aligning to TRBD1. Germline values: CDR1 SGHTA, CDR2 FQGNSA. The CDR3 is made up of 14 amino acids. The V and J ends lost 6 bases and 4 bases, in that order; junction bases with no gene match: 4. The CDR3 loop is CASRRQGITGELFF. The CDR3 DNA reads TGTGCCAGCAGGAGACAGGGGATCACCGGGGAGCTGTTTTTT.

This rearrangement joins TRBV24-1 to TRBJ1-2, with 7 bases matching TRBD1. CDR1 is KGHDR, CDR2 SFDVKD, per germline. V gave up 4 bases and J gave up 7 bases; unmatched junction bases: 11. The length of the CDR3 is 15 residues. The CDR3 DNA is TGTGCCACCAGTGACCCTTCAGGGGGGGCAGGTGGCTACACCTTC. Its translation: CATSDPSGGAGGYTF.

This clone was counted between two and nine times. V and J are TRBV5-6 and TRBJ2-3; D may be TRBD2 (6 bases). The germline gives CDR1 SGHDT, CDR2 YYEEEE. The CDR3 is made up of 14 amino acids. V shed 0 bases and J shed 5 bases, with 10 bases lying between them. This CDR3 is CASSLERRGDTQYF. In DNA form, the CDR3 reads TGTGCCAGCAGCTTGGAGAGGAGGGGAGATACGCAGTATTTT.

The rearrangement uses TRBV9 and TRBJ2-3, with 11 nucleotides matching TRBD2. The CDR3 consists of 15 residues. In germline, CDR1 is SGDLS, CDR2 YYNGEE. V shed 6 bases and J 6 bases; nucleotides not matched to a gene: 9. The CDR3 DNA reads TGTGCCAGCACCCTCCTAGCGGGGGGCGATGATACGCAGTATTTT. Translating it yields CASTLLAGGDDTQYF.

V and J are TRBV15 and TRBJ1-4; D is unresolved. The CDR3 is 13 residues long. CDR1 and CDR2 from the germline V gene are LNHNV and YYDKDF (reference sequence). Trimming cost V 1 base and J 6 bases, with 6 bases left between them. The CDR3 is CATSRGLDEKLFF. The CDR3 DNA sequence: TGTGCCACCAGCAGAGGTTTGGATGAAAAACTGTTTTTT. The entire variable domain, with the rest obtained from reference TRBV15 and TRBJ1-4, is as follows: DAMVIQNPRYQVTQFGKPVTLSCSQTLNHNVMYWYQQKSSQAPKLLFHYYDKDFNNEADTPDNFQSRRPNTSFCFLDIRSPGLGDTAMYLCATSRGLDEKLFFGSGTQLSVL.

The J gene is TRBJ2-2, the V gene TRBV4-2; D is possibly TRBD1 (7 bases). Looked up from germline, CDR1 is LGHNA and CDR2 is YNFKEQ. V dropped 3 bases and J dropped 0 bases, with 11 bases sitting between them. The CDR3 is made up of 16 amino acids. DNA of the CDR3: TGTGCCAGCAGCCAGGAGGGACAGCCGAACACCGGGGAGCTGTTTTTT. Amino acids: CASSQEGQPNTGELFF.

J is TRBJ1-4 and V is TRBV4-1; no clear D. The germline CDR1 and CDR2 sequences are MGHRA and YSYEKL. Trimming took 3 bases from V and 7 from J, leaving 6 bases between them. The CDR3 covers 12 residues. This chain's CDR3 is CASSQAFEKLFF. The CDR3 DNA reads TGCGCCAGCAGCCAGGCGTTTGAAAAACTGTTTTTT.